This passage covers 13 T cell receptor beta chains from one sample sequenced in a study of blood T cell repertoires in COVID-19. TCRdb's copy holds only in-frame clones and misses some; the assay was immunoSEQ multiplex PCR. Found here are 190,000 or so clones, around 87% of them singletons; the top ten hold roughly 0.85%. Input material: peripheral blood. These receptors all stem from a young woman who had recovered from COVID-19.

The chain carries TRBV29-1 and TRBJ1-1; D remains unclear. The ends were cut back, 4 bases at V and 4 bases at J, with 16 bases in the middle. The germline gives CDR1 SQVTM, CDR2 ANQGSEA. This CDR3 region has 14 residues. In DNA, the CDR3 is TGCAGCGTTGTCAGTAAGGTTGCGGGCACTGAAGCTTTCTTT. It yields the protein CSVVSKVAGTEAFF.

The chain joins TRBV9 to TRBJ2-1; the match to TRBD2 covers 9 bases. Germline CDR1 reads SGDLS; CDR2 reads YYNGEE. The CDR3 has 15 residues. After removal of 3 bases from V and 7 bases from J, the junction contained 8 bases not matched to a gene. The CDR3: CASSGGRARGNEQFF. DNA of the CDR3: TGTGCCAGCAGCGGCGGGAGGGCTAGGGGGAATGAGCAGTTCTTC.

The gene calls are TRBV6-2 or TRBV6-3 and TRBJ1-5; D is undetermined. V gave up 0 bases and J gave up 1 base, with 13 bases separating them. Germline assignment: CDR1 MNHEY and CDR2 SVGEGT. The CDR3 has 17 residues. The CDR3 spells CASSYSSGFLSNQPQHF. For the CDR3, the DNA is TGTGCCAGCAGTTACTCGTCAGGATTTTTGAGCAATCAGCCCCAGCATTTT.

The rearrangement uses TRBV5-4 and TRBJ1-2, with a possible D match to TRBD1 (5 bases). The CDR3 runs to 14 residues. V lost 4 bases, J lost 2 bases, and 12 bases lay in between. Germline loops: CDR1 SGHNT, CDR2 YYREEE (reference sequence). DNA of the CDR3: TGTGCCAGCAGCCTCGACAGCCTCAACTATGGCTACACCTTC. As protein: CASSLDSLNYGYTF.

The table lists this clone with a count of one. The chain carries TRBV7-6 and TRBJ2-3; perhaps TRBD1 as D (6 bases). Germline CDR1 reads SGHVS; CDR2 reads FNYEAQ. This CDR3 region has 17 residues. V lost 1 base, J lost 0 bases, and 14 bases lay in between. For the CDR3, the DNA is TGTGCCAGCAGCTTAGGAGGTCGCAGGGGTAGCACAGATACGCAGTATTTT. Encoded protein: CASSLGGRRGSTDTQYF.

In DNA form, the CDR3 reads TGCGCCAGCAGCTTATATGGCGGCAATGAGCAGTTCTTC. This sequence encodes CASSLYGGNEQFF. The chain is built from TRBV5-1 and TRBJ2-1; D uncertain. The V end was cut by 2 bases, the J end by 6 bases, with 9 bases between. Germline V CDR1 and CDR2: SGHRS, YFSETQ. This CDR3 has 13 amino acids.

This chain connects TRBV19 to TRBJ2-7; D is possibly TRBD1 (6 bases). There are 14 residues in the CDR3. V was pared by 1 base and J by 4 bases, with 11 bases between. Germline-derived CDR1 and CDR2 are LNHDA and SQIVND (reference sequence). In nucleotides, the CDR3 is TGTGCCAGTAGTATAGCTGCGGACAGTTACGAGCAGTACGTC. Encoded protein: CASSIAADSYEQYV.

The gene calls are TRBV10-3 and TRBJ2-7, with D possibly matching TRBD1 (7 bases). Trimming cost V 6 bases and J 4 bases, with 16 bases left between them. The CDR3 spans 14 residues. The germline V gene has CDR1 ENHRY and CDR2 SYGVKD. CDR3 residues: CAIRPTGRTYEQYF. The DNA for the CDR3 is TGTGCCATCAGGCCGACAGGGAGGACTTACGAGCAGTACTTC.

This chain connects TRBV18 to TRBJ1-3, with D uncertain. Trimming took 6 bases from V and 2 from J, leaving 11 bases between them. Germline values: CDR1 KGHSH, CDR2 LQKENI. This CDR3 comprises 14 residues. CDR3 in amino acids: CASSPGFTGNTIYF. CDR3 DNA: TGTGCCAGCTCGCCGGGTTTTACTGGAAACACCATATATTTT.

This clone was recorded only once. The rearrangement uses TRBV6-2 or TRBV6-3 and TRBJ1-1, with D unclear. The CDR3 is 15 residues long. Germline loops: CDR1 MNHEY, CDR2 SVGEGT. Deletions cut 3 bases from V and 1 base from J, with 12 bases between. This chain's CDR3 is CASSYSLQPNTEAFF. DNA of the CDR3: TGTGCCAGCAGTTATTCATTACAGCCGAACACTGAAGCTTTCTTT.

The DNA of the CDR3 is TGTGCCAGCACCTCTGGAGGGCCTAGCGGCCTGTACGAAGAGACCCAGTACTTC. Its protein product is CASTSGGPSGLYEETQYF. The rearrangement links TRBV5-6 to TRBJ2-5; 7 nucleotides match TRBD2. CDR3 length: 18 residues. V trimming: 6 bases; J trimming: 3 bases; junction bases outside the gene matches: 20. The V gene's germline CDR1 is SGHDT and CDR2 YYEEEE.

This clone showed up just once. This chain uses TRBV7-3 with TRBJ2-1; TRBD2 aligns across 8 bases. With 5 bases clipped from V and 8 bases from J, the junction kept 8 bases outside the gene matches. The CDR3 contains 14 residues. In germline, CDR1 is SGHTA, CDR2 FQGTGA. CDR3 bases: TGTGCCAGCAGCAATACGGGAGGGTTGGATGAGCAGTTCTTC. It encodes CASSNTGGLDEQFF.

The chain carries TRBV7-2 and TRBJ2-5; TRBD2 aligns across 13 bases. Germline CDR1 is SGHTA and CDR2 is FQGNSA. Trimming removed 1 base from V and 3 bases from J; junction bases left unmatched: 5. This CDR3 region has 17 residues. CDR3 sequence (DNA): TGTGCCAGCAGCTTAGAAGGACTAGCGGGAGTGAAAGAGACCCAGTACTTC. This translates into CASSLEGLAGVKETQYF.